This T cell receptor beta chain derives from a study of cytomegalovirus exposure and HLA in healthy donors. Findings and caveats of the study: CMV serostatus was the sole immune exposure information available. The investigators catalogued 150 to 200 TCR beta chains as cytomegalovirus-associated.

Points on this clone: What it binds is not known.

Amplification used 60 Vbeta primers and 13 Jbeta primers. TCRdb keeps only in-frame clones here, not all; method: immunoSEQ multiplex PCR. The data show roughly 130,000 clones, 80% seen once. Trimming left V 0 bases short and J 7 bases short, with 6 bases between. Germline lookup yields CDR1 GTSNPN and CDR2 SVGIG (reference sequence). CDR3 size: 12 residues. The clonotype originates from a man aged 35 to 55 in good health and CMV-seronegative. The specimen sequenced was PBMCs. The rearrangement links TRBV30 to TRBJ1-4; D is undetermined. CDR3 sequence (DNA): TGTGCCTGGAGTGTAGAGGGTGAAAAACTGTTTTTT. Amino acid sequence: CAWSVEGEKLFF. The full variable domain, with the rest looked up from reference TRBV30 and TRBJ1-4, is SQTIHQWPATLVQPVGSPLSLECTVEGTSNPNLYWYRQAAGRGLQLLFYSVGIGQISSEVPQNLSASRPQDRQFILSSKKLLLSDSGFYLCAWSVEGEKLFFGSGTQLSVL.